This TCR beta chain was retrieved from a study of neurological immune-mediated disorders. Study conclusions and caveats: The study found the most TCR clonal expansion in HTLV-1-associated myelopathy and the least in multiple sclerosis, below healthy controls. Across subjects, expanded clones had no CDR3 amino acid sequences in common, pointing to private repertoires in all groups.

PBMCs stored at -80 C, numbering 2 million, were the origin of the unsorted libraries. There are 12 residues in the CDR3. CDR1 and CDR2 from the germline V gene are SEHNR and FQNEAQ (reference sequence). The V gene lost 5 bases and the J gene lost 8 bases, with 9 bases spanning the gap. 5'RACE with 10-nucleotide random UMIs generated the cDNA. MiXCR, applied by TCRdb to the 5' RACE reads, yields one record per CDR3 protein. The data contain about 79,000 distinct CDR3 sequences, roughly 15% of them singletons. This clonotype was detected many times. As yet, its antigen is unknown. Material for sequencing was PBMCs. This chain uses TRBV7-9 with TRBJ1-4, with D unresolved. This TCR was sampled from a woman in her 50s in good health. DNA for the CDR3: TGTGCCAGCAGCCTGAACACGGAAAAACTGTTTTTT. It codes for CASSLNTEKLFF.